This T cell receptor beta chain appears in the sequencing data of a study of blood T cell repertoires in COVID-19 (TCRdb year 2020). Looking at the study overall: Samples covering the acute and convalescent phases of COVID-19 were provided by collaborators in the United States, Italy and Spain. The material from the prospective study consisted of cDNA or gDNA derived from T cells, B-cell-depleted T cells, or PBMCs. Subjects who had been exposed to COVID-19, were actively infected with it, or had recovered from it provided the deeply sampled blood TCRbeta repertoires that made up the dataset. The repertoires were released in a freely available public database meant as a resource for research on the immune response to SARS-CoV-2. Samples were obtained from the ongoing ImmuneRACE study (first 160 participants) and from 1,254 subjects provided by 6 global collaborators. A de-identified subject ID, COVID-19 status, age in years and sex were almost always included in the sample metadata. Where HLA class I and class II types were available, the types were taken from metadata supplied by the sample provider, not from assay-based typing. Study-level results and caveats: Clinical and demographic metadata were provided uncurated, with the amount varying by source and participant.

TCRbeta CDR3 regions were amplified from genomic DNA using the immunoSEQ Assay, a bias-controlled multiplex PCR. The published analysis was carried out like this. The number of nucleated cells in each sample was estimated by amplification of reference gene primers within the assay. Sequence reads were collapsed and filtered to measure the absolute abundance of every unique TCRbeta CDR3 rearrangement. Productive Simpson clonality was computed per sample as the square root of Simpson's diversity index over productive rearrangements. The table was pulled from immuneACCESS by TCRdb, which kept in-frame rearrangements only. Such tables lose some clones; where checked, under half of the loss comes from unresolved V genes, and the rest has no known cause. V, J and clone size are taken as reported in that table, and D and trimming were inferred from the DNA itself. The sample table records about 280,000 clones; roughly 85% of these occur just once. The ten largest clones represent 5.1% of the sample.

The collaborating institutions used their own protocols to collect whole blood in K2EDTA tubes. For TCRbeta analysis, collaborator samples were shipped as frozen whole blood, as isolated PBMCs, or as DNA extracted from either sample type. To note about this clone: No cognate antigen has been identified for it. No base quality values were provided; no much bigger clone lies one nucleotide off.

The germline V and J ends show losses of 5 bases and 3 bases respectively, and no gene match explains 13 bases of the junction. Counted from cysteine to phenylalanine, this CDR3 has 17 amino acids. Only CDR3 DNA is held: 51 bases, read in frame from base 1. From the germline V gene, CDR1 is ENHRY and CDR2 is SYGVKD. The rearranged segments are TRBV10-3 and TRBJ2-1; TRBD2 lines up with 7 middle nucleotides. The material sequenced was peripheral blood. The receptor's source is a man aged 45-60 years with active or convalescent COVID-19. The nucleotide sequence reads as follows: TGTGCCATCAGTTTCTCCGGACCCAGCGGGATCTACAATGAGCAGTTCTTC. Translated, it gives CAISFSGPSGIYNEQFF.